The present T cell receptor beta chain was sequenced within a study of blood T cells in healthy people across ages (dated by TCRdb to about 2015). With regard to the full study: In model experiments, roughly one uniquely barcoded TCR beta cDNA molecule per two T cells was captured by template switching. The donors were divided into four age groups: young (average around 16 years), middle-aged (about 39), aged (around 67) and long-lived (about 84). To avoid experimental bias, donors of different ages were spread randomly across the sequencing lanes. Two additional independent replicas of 1 million unique cDNA reads from the same blood draw were analyzed for two donors (one aged 18 to 29 and one aged 80 or older). Using deep sequencing normalized with unique cDNA molecular identifiers, the study measured how TCR beta repertoire diversity changes with age.

The study at large found these results: Estimates of total diversity based on one million sequenced T cells were regarded as lower bounds and as underestimates. Observed TCR beta diversity correlated strongly with the percentage of naive T cells measured by flow cytometry. Donor CMV infection status was unknown, potentially confounding age-related changes in expanded clonotypes. Compared with the aged group, the long-lived group had more naive CD4+ T cells, fewer expanded clones and increased TCR diversity, a pattern suggesting age selection. Observed TCR beta diversity per million T cells fell roughly linearly with age, and a significant reduction was already apparent by age approximately 40. Conclusive comparison of naive and antigen-experienced compartments was prevented by the profiling of bulk unsorted PBMCs.

On this clonotype itself: Its antigen has not been determined. Per-base quality was not reported, and no clone a single base away is much larger than it.

The library was built by means of 5' RACE. Data came from an Illumina HiSeq 2500. A second roughly 7 to 11 cycle PCR used a sample-barcoded 5' primer and a J-beta primer mix. A unique molecular identifier was introduced onto each TCR beta cDNA molecule by a template-switch 5' adaptor carrying 12 random nucleotides. At least 2.5 million CDR3-containing paired-end reads were obtained from each sample. All of the RNA was converted into first-strand cDNA using the Mint cDNA synthesis kit, with a TRBC-specific oligonucleotide serving as the primer. Following uracil-DNA glycosylase treatment, a first 18-cycle PCR with universal primers M1SS and BC2_uni_R was performed on all cDNA. In the authors' own workflow: For normalization, 1 million high-quality reads, each with a distinct molecular identifier, were randomly selected from each sample. Reads with shared molecular identifiers were discarded instead of being binned into consensus sequences. MiTCR, with a Q25 quality threshold and the strictest error-elimination algorithm, was used for CDR3 identification, clonotype clustering and error correction. A nonparametric unseen species model using Euler transformation provided a lower-bound estimate of total TCR beta diversity. TCRdb reworked the public reads: Q25 trimming with fastp, MiXCR clone assembly, productive beta chains retained. Every CDR3 protein is listed once, alongside the most common genes and DNA of its rows. The V and J calls here are based on TCRdb, not the publication. In this sample the table shows about 680,000 distinct CDR3 sequences, 45% to 50% of which occur a single time. The ten largest clones take up roughly a third of the sample.

Trimming costs V 4 bases and J 2 bases, and their ends lie 7 bases apart. CDR1 and CDR2 are drawn from the germline V gene: KGHDR, SFDVKD. Measured from the cysteine to the phenylalanine, the CDR3 is 13 residues long. Only CDR3 DNA remains: 39 bases, in frame from the first base. The donors were some 39 Caucasian individuals from Russia, aged roughly 6 to 100 years, who were systemically healthy. Ten milliliters of peripheral blood were drawn from each donor into EDTA-treated Vacutainer tubes. PBMCs were isolated by Ficoll-Paque density-gradient centrifugation, with at least 6.5 million obtained per sample. Trizol reagent was used to extract total RNA from PBMCs, with at least 5 micrograms per sample. For every donor, flow cytometry on a PBMC aliquot measured the percentage of naive CD45RAhigh/CD27high T cells.

This chain is built from TRBV24-1 and TRBJ1-2; TRBD1 is a weak D gene call, 5 bases matching. This receptor was identified in a woman aged 60-70 years in good health. The sequenced sample was blood. CDR3 reads: CATSEAGNYGYTF. The nucleotides are TGTGCCACCAGTGAGGCAGGGAACTATGGCTACACCTTC.